In this sample, the clone carrying this TCR beta chain turned up many times. Its target is unknown. The sample comes from a study of human T cells and chemical hapten exposure. Whole-study findings and limits: PT1 expanded TCR numbers tracked positively with patch test score.

Specified time point: pre-sensitization, week 0. Treatment noted: therapeutic diphenylcyclopropenone sensitization with weekly scalp DPC. Unfractionated whole blood was the source from which total RNA was extracted. Each CDR3 protein is one row after TCRdb ran MiXCR on the RACE reads. Of over 50,000 distinct CDR3 sequences listed, approximately 9.5% are singletons. CDR1 is MNHEY and CDR2 is SVGEGT in the germline V gene. Deletions cut 0 bases from V and 2 bases from J, with 13 bases between. This CDR3 spans 17 amino acids. The sequenced sample was whole blood, obtained in connection with sensitization to the hapten diphenylcyclopropenone (DPC). The source is a woman in her 30s with alopecia areata. Some clones in this sample may be carry-over from other donors' samples. The chain employs TRBV6-2 or TRBV6-3 and TRBJ2-2; D is perhaps TRBD1 (6 bases). CDR3 nucleotide sequence: TGTGCCAGCAGTTACTCCGTGGTGGGGGCCAACACCGGGGAGCTGTTTTTT. Its translation is CASSYSVVGANTGELFF.